The next 27 T cell receptor beta chains were all read from a single sample in a study of glioma-infiltrating T cells. The iRepertoire nested amplicon-rescue multiplex PCR amplified TCR alpha and beta CDR3s from RNA. TCRdb re-called the multiplex PCR reads with MiXCR, one entry per CDR3 protein. The sample consists of around 100,000 distinct CDR3 sequences, 29% of them appearing once. The sequenced sample was glioma tissue, nonneoplastic brain tissue, or PBMCs (not recorded which). The receptors stem from a human donor with low-grade glioma or glioblastoma, undergoing nonglioma brain surgery, or in good health (not recorded which).

This chain joins TRBV29-1 and TRBJ2-1; D gene uncertain. CDR1 SQVTM and CDR2 ANQGSEA come from the germline V gene. V lost 5 bases and J lost 7, with 12 bases in between. The CDR3 runs 12 residues. CDR3: CSVSYPVNEQFF. Written as DNA, the CDR3 is TGCAGCGTTAGTTACCCCGTGAATGAGCAGTTCTTC.

The rearrangement joins TRBV29-1 to TRBJ2-7, with a weak D call TRBD2 (6 bases). Germline assignment: CDR1 SQVTM and CDR2 ANQGSEA. This CDR3 is built from 15 residues. Trimming left V 8 bases short and J 3 bases short, with 23 bases between. The CDR3 sequence is CSPSSWRGSFYEQYF. The DNA for the CDR3 is TGCAGCCCGTCGTCTTGGAGGGGAAGCTTCTACGAGCAGTACTTC.

The chain employs TRBV2 and TRBJ1-5, with TRBD1 as a possible D gene (6 bases). V gave up 2 bases and J gave up 7 bases, with 18 bases separating them. From germline, CDR1 is SNHLY and CDR2 FYNNEI. This CDR3 contains 16 residues. In DNA form, the CDR3 reads TGTGCCAGCAGTGAAACTGCGGGGGGCGCCTCCCAGCCCCAGCATTTT. Its protein product is CASSETAGGASQPQHF.

This clonotype has a count of ten or more. The gene calls are TRBV6-2 or TRBV6-3 and TRBJ1-1, with 11 nucleotides matching TRBD1. Per the germline V gene, CDR1 is MNHEY and CDR2 is SVGEGT. V gave up 2 bases and J gave up 5 bases; unmatched junction bases: 7. CDR3 size: 16 residues. CDR3 nucleotide sequence: TGTGCCAGCAGTTACCGGACAGGGGGCGTGAGAACTGAAGCTTTCTTT. This codes for CASSYRTGGVRTEAFF.

For this clonotype: A single base separates this from a much larger clone, so it may be a read error. This chain connects TRBV6-5 to TRBJ2-7; D unclear. Trimming shortened V by 11 bases and J by 1 base, and 15 bases separated the two germline ends. This CDR3 has 13 residues. In germline, CDR1 is MNHEY, CDR2 SVGAGI. The chain's CDR3 is CAGASSYSYEQYF. CDR3 coding DNA: TGTGCCGGCGCCTCGTCGTATTCCTACGAGCAGTACTTC.

In this sample, this clonotype turned up a few times. The genes are TRBV4-1 and TRBJ2-1, with D possibly TRBD1 on 7 matching bases. Germline values: CDR1 MGHRA, CDR2 YSYEKL. Between the trimmed V and J ends, which lost 0 bases and 4 bases, there was a span of 19 bases. The CDR3 loop spans 18 amino acids. Here the CDR3 reads CASSQDLLFRGAYNEQFF. The CDR3 nucleotides read TGCGCCAGCAGCCAAGATCTTTTGTTCAGGGGGGCATACAATGAGCAGTTCTTC.

The rearrangement links TRBV12-3 or TRBV12-4 to TRBJ2-5; 9 bases agree with TRBD1. This CDR3 comprises 13 residues. V was pared by 7 bases and J by 5 bases, with 5 bases of the junction left unmatched. The CDR3 is CASTQGQGETQYF. The DNA for the CDR3 is TGTGCCAGCACCCAAGGACAGGGGGAGACCCAGTACTTC.

In its sample, this clonotype was seen many times. J is TRBJ2-7 and V is TRBV27; the D is unclear. V lost 5 bases to trimming and J lost 2 bases, with 10 bases between them. The CDR3 sequence is 13 residues long. Germline loops: CDR1 MNHEY, CDR2 SMNVEV (reference sequence). CDR3 sequence (DNA): TGTGCCAGCAGTCCCAGTGAGGCCTACGAGCAGTACTTC. Amino acid sequence: CASSPSEAYEQYF.

This clonotype was observed many times. V is TRBV27 and J is TRBJ2-5; tentative D call: TRBD2 (5 bases). Per the germline V gene, CDR1 is MNHEY and CDR2 is SMNVEV (reference sequence). With 0 bases removed from V and 5 bases from J, the gap between germline ends came to 16 bases. The CDR3 has 16 residues. The CDR3 bases are TGTGCCAGCAGTTTATCGAGGCTAAATAGAGGGGAGACCCAGTACTTC. It yields the protein CASSLSRLNRGETQYF.

There are many counts of this clonotype. The chain carries TRBV18 and TRBJ1-2, with D possibly matching TRBD1 (6 bases). Germline V CDR1 and CDR2: KGHSH, LQKENI. The CDR3 is made up of 15 amino acids. The V end lost 4 bases, the J end lost 5 bases, and 17 bases lay between the germline ends. CDR3 nucleotides: TGTGCCAGCTCACTTACCGCACAGGGAGAGTATGGCTACACCTTC. Protein product: CASSLTAQGEYGYTF.

The chain joins TRBV7-2 to TRBJ1-2; no clear D. This CDR3 spans 17 amino acids. Germline V gene data show CDR1 as SGHTA and CDR2 as FQGNSA. Trimming removed 4 bases at V and 5 bases at J, with 23 bases between. CDR3 DNA: TGTGCCAGCAGCTCCCACATGGACCCTGCCGTTGGGTATGGCTACACCTTC. Translating gives CASSSHMDPAVGYGYTF.

This clonotype was counted only a few times. The chain carries TRBV7-3 and TRBJ2-3; TRBD1 matches 7 bases. Losses at the gene ends were 5 bases for V and 5 bases for J; bases not matched to a gene: 13. Germline-derived CDR1 and CDR2 are SGHTA and FQGTGA. The CDR3 runs 16 residues. The CDR3 protein is CASSTLRGQGVDTQYF. CDR3 sequence (DNA): TGTGCCAGCAGCACACTCCGGGGTCAGGGGGTAGATACGCAGTATTTT. Looking up the rest from reference TRBV7-3 and TRBJ2-3 gives the full variable domain: GAGVSQTPSNKVTEKGKYVELRCDPISGHTALYWYRQSLGQGPEFLIYFQGTGAADDSGLPNDRFFAVRPEGSVSTLKIQRTERGDSAVYLCASSTLRGQGVDTQYFGPGTRLTVL.

With respect to this clonotype: This is likely a read error, given that the CDR3 carries no conserved phenylalanine or tryptophan at its end. Because the CDR3's place on the DNA is in doubt, the DNA is left out and the CDR3 is given as listed by TCRdb. V usage is TRBV6-1 and J usage is TRBJ1-6. Germline V gene data show CDR1 as MNHNS and CDR2 as SASEGT. The CDR3 has 17 residues if both end residues are counted. The CDR3 sequence is CASNGGSSGIYSSPFHL.

This clonotype was found many times. This sequence joins TRBV6-1 and TRBJ2-2; 7 positions agree with TRBD2. V gave up 4 bases and J gave up 2 bases; unmatched junction bases: 4. CDR1 MNHNS and CDR2 SASEGT come from the germline V gene. This CDR3 is 15 amino acids long. This chain's CDR3 is CASSVQRGNTGELFF. The DNA of the CDR3 is TGTGCCAGCAGTGTCCAGCGGGGCAACACCGGGGAGCTGTTTTTT.

There are many counts of this clonotype. The chain recombines TRBV6-1 with TRBJ2-7; tentative D call: TRBD1 (6 bases). The CDR3 totals 14 residues. The V end was cut by 10 bases, the J end by 4 bases, with 20 bases between. The germline V gene encodes CDR1 MNHNS and CDR2 SASEGT. CDR3 sequence reads: CATKRAETGYEQYF. Here the CDR3 DNA reads TGTGCCACAAAAAGAGCCGAGACAGGATACGAGCAGTACTTC.

This clonotype turned up a few times. V is TRBV11-2 and J is TRBJ2-7, with unresolved D. Germline CDR1 reads SGHAT; CDR2 reads FQNNGV. The CDR3 is 14 amino acids. The V end lost 4 bases, the J end lost 5 bases, and 15 bases lay between the germline ends. CDR3 sequence: CASSSLEGTNEQYF. CDR3 DNA sequence: TGTGCCAGCAGCTCCCTTGAAGGAACGAACGAGCAGTACTTC.

Note on this clonotype: At one end the junction does not follow the germline gene, possibly because of a read error. The chain uses TRBV5-1 and TRBJ1-1; D is unclear. This CDR3 has 13 residues. Germline values: CDR1 SGHRS, CDR2 YFSETQ. The DNA of the CDR3 is TGCGCCAGCAACTTGCAGCAGGACACTGAAGCTTTCTTT. Its protein product is CASNLQQDTEAFF.

This clonotype appeared once. With a much larger clone just one base away, this may be a read error. V usage is TRBV6-2 or TRBV6-3 and J usage is TRBJ2-5; D unclear. The germline gives CDR1 MNHEY, CDR2 SVGEGT. This CDR3 comprises 14 residues. For the CDR3, the DNA is TGTGCCAGCAGCCTCGACGGAATCCAAGAGAGCCAGTACTTC. As protein: CASSLDGIQESQYF.

This clonotype occurred once. The genes are TRBV4-1 and TRBJ1-1; D gene ambiguous. CDR3 length: 13 residues. Germline V gene sequence: CDR1 MGHRA, CDR2 YSYEKL. V dropped 4 bases and J dropped 4 bases, with 10 bases sitting between them. DNA for the CDR3: TGCGCCAGCAGCCTTCGATATTCCACTGAAGCTTTCTTT. Translated: CASSLRYSTEAFF.

Only a few counts were recorded for this clonotype. The rearrangement joins TRBV12-3 or TRBV12-4 to TRBJ2-5; D call uncertain. Deletions cut 4 bases from V and 5 bases from J, with 8 bases between. The CDR3 covers 12 residues. In DNA, the CDR3 is TGTGCCAGCAGTTACAGTTTGGAGACCCAGTACTTC. It codes for CASSYSLETQYF.

J is TRBJ2-1 and V is TRBV14, with 8 bases that match TRBD2. J was trimmed by 6 bases and V by 0 bases; bases with no gene match: 16. CDR3 length equals 19 residues. Per the germline V gene, CDR1 is SGHDN and CDR2 is FVKESK. CDR3 bases: TGTGCCAGCAGCCAAGATCGGCGGCAAGCGGGACTAGGTTTCAATGAGCAGTTCTTC. This codes for CASSQDRRQAGLGFNEQFF.

On this clonotype itself: A much larger clone lies a single base off, so this may be a read error. The rearrangement uses TRBV24-1 and TRBJ2-5; 13 nucleotides agree with TRBD2. The V and J ends lost 3 bases and 3 bases, in that order; junction bases with no gene match: 6. Looked up from germline, CDR1 is KGHDR and CDR2 is SFDVKD. The CDR3 extends over 17 amino acids. The CDR3 DNA reads TGTGCCACCAGTGATCCGACCGGGACTAGCGGGGAAGAGACCCAGTACTTC. Translation: CATSDPTGTSGEETQYF.

Concerning this clonotype: A read error is possible here, since a much larger clone lies one base away. The gene calls are TRBV7-2 and TRBJ2-7, with 8 bases matching TRBD2. The CDR3 length is 15 residues. J gave up 0 bases and V 4 bases, and 5 bases lay outside the gene matches. In germline, CDR1 is SGHTA, CDR2 FQGNSA. Written as DNA, the CDR3 is TGTGCCAGCAGCTACCCGGGGGGGGGCTCCTACGAGCAGTACTTC. It is translated as CASSYPGGGSYEQYF. Together with reference TRBV7-2 and TRBJ2-7, the CDR3 gives the full variable domain: GAGVSQSPSNKVTEKGKDVELRCDPISGHTALYWYRQSLGQGLEFLIYFQGNSAPDKSGLPSDRFSAERTGGSVSTLTIQRTQQEDSAVYLCASSYPGGGSYEQYFGPGTRLTVT.

With regard to this clonotype: With a much larger clone just one base away, this may be a read error. V is TRBV4-3 and J is TRBJ2-1; maybe TRBD2 (6 bases). The CDR3 extends over 14 amino acids. Germline CDR1 LGHNA, CDR2 YSLEER. The CDR3 loop is CASSEGNSYNEKFF. The CDR3 DNA reads as TGCGCCAGTTCGGAGGGGAATTCCTACAATGAGAAGTTCTTC.

The gene calls are TRBV11-2 and TRBJ2-5, with TRBD2 identical over 12 bases. Germline V gives CDR1 SGHAT, CDR2 FQNNGV. V trimming: 5 bases; J trimming: 1 base; junction bases outside the gene matches: 5. The CDR3 is 16 amino acids. In DNA form, the CDR3 reads TGTGCCAGCAGCCCACGGACTAGCGGGGCCCAAGAGACCCAGTACTTC. Translation: CASSPRTSGAQETQYF.

A remark on this clonotype: A much larger clone is a single base away; this may be a read error. The chain is built from TRBV7-2 and TRBJ2-3; no clear D. The V gene's germline CDR1 is SGHTA and CDR2 FQGNSA. V was cut by 2 bases and J by 6 bases, with 12 bases left in between. CDR3 length: 14 amino acids. CDR3 sequence (DNA): TGTGCCAGCAGCTTAAGTTTTAGGGCGGATACGCAGTATTTT. It yields the protein CASSLSFRADTQYF.

Only a few counts were recorded for this clonotype. The chain uses TRBV6-1 and TRBJ2-1; 11 bases fit TRBD2. This CDR3 has 16 residues. Germline V gene sequence: CDR1 MNHNS, CDR2 SASEGT. The V segment lost 5 bases and the J segment 7 bases; nucleotides outside the gene matches: 10. The CDR3, as DNA: TGTGCCAGCAGTCTCTATAGCGGGGGGGCCAAAAATGAGCAGTTCTTC. This codes for CASSLYSGGAKNEQFF.